Listed here is a single T cell receptor beta chain. The TCR library was built from RNA with a 3' RACE protocol and unique molecular identifiers. TCRdb re-derived calls from the 3' RACE reads in MiXCR, one entry per CDR3 protein. The sample contains about 89,000 distinct CDR3 sequences, 6% to 8.5% of which appear only once. This entry is derived from a study of HIV-infected children after antiretroviral therapy interruption. In the study overall: Children had CD4+ above 500, viral load below 50 copies/ml, either treatment arm.

Noted treatment: PENTA 11 planned treatment interruption arm or continuous ART arm. The CDR3 sequence is 14 residues long. Between the trimmed V and J ends, which lost 0 bases and 4 bases, there was a span of 10 bases. The germline V gene encodes CDR1 SGHRS and CDR2 YFSETQ. The rearrangement uses TRBV5-1 and TRBJ1-1, with D perhaps matching TRBD1 (5 bases). The source of this sequence is a pool of human donors with HIV. The material was CD45RA+ CD4+ T cells from PBMCs, pooled from several time points, obtained from a donor given antiretroviral therapy, either interrupted or continuous. Subset indicated: naive CD4+ CD45RA+ CD45RO- T cells. CDR3 sequence (DNA): TGCGCCAGCAGCTTGGATGGGGGAGCCACTGAAGCTTTCTTT. This gives the protein CASSLDGGATEAFF.